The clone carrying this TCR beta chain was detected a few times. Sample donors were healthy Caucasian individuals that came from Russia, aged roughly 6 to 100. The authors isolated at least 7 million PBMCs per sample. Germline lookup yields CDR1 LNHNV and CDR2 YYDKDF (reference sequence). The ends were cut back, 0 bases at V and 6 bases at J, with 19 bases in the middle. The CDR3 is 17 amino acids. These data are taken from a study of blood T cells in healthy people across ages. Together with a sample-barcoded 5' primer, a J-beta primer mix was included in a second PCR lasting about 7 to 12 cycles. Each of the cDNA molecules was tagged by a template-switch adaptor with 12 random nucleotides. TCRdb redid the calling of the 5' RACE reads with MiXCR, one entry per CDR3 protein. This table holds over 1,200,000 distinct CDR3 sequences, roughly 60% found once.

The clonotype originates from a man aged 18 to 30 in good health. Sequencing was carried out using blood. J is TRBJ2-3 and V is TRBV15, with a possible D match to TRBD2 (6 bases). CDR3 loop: CATSREPVGGTADTQYF. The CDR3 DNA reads TGTGCCACCAGCAGAGAGCCCGTCGGGGGAACCGCTGATACGCAGTATTTT.